The clone carrying this T cell receptor beta chain has at least ten counts. What it recognizes is unknown. The CDR3 totals 13 residues. V lost 8 bases, J lost 3 bases, and 4 bases stayed unmatched. The germline CDR1 and CDR2 sequences are MGHRA and YSYEKL. The data were taken from a study of T-cell reconstitution after alpha-beta-depleted transplantation in children. Study-level findings and limits: Surviving recipient cells, namely T cells and thymic progenitors, were the source of high day-60 TCRbeta diversity in some patients. Expanded graft clones, several hundred of them, were reportedly the source of alpha-beta T cells about two months after transplant.

Unique molecular identifiers were built into the TCRbeta library. TCRdb re-derived calls from the PCR reads in MiXCR, one entry per CDR3 protein. The data contain around 190,000 distinct CDR3 sequences, approximately 6.9% of them singletons. This TCR was sampled from a boy between 2 and 10 years old with acute lymphoblastic leukemia, due to receive a stem cell transplant. J is TRBJ1-1 and V is TRBV4-1, with TRBD1 matching 9 bases. The sample consisted of PBMCs, taken before TCRalphabeta/CD19-depleted stem cell transplant. CDR3: CASLRQGDTEAFF. CDR3 nucleotide sequence: TGCGCCAGCTTAAGACAGGGGGACACTGAAGCTTTCTTT.